This entry lists 17 T cell receptor beta chains sequenced from one sample in a study of patients and donors after allogeneic stem cell transplantation. TCRdb reprocessed the RT-PCR reads with MiXCR, giving one entry per CDR3 protein. The repertoire has some 880,000 distinct CDR3 sequences, approximately 18% of them found once; the top ten carry around 5.5%. What was sequenced was blood, either unsorted or a sorted T cell fraction (not recorded which). The receptors here all came from a human donor who was either an allogeneic HSCT recipient or a stem cell or donor lymphocyte infusion donor (not recorded which). It is not recorded whose cells these are; they may come from a transplant donor.

In this sample, this clonotype turned up a few times. This rearrangement joins TRBV4-3 to TRBJ1-4, with D unresolved. Germline CDR1 LGHNA, CDR2 YSLEER. V lost 4 bases and J 13 bases, leaving 19 bases between the germline ends. CDR3 length equals 14 residues. CDR3 region: CASSPTVFPIGLFF. CDR3 nucleotide sequence: TGCGCCAGCAGCCCGACGGTATTTCCTATAGGACTGTTTTTT.

The chain combines TRBV7-9 with TRBJ1-2; TRBD1 matches 9 bases. The germline gives CDR1 SEHNR, CDR2 FQNEAQ (reference sequence). With V trimmed by 4 bases and J by 8 bases, 8 bases remained unmatched. The CDR3 consists of 14 residues. CDR3 sequence reads: CASSSTGGSSGYTF. CDR3 in DNA: TGTGCCAGCAGCTCGACAGGGGGATCCAGCGGCTACACCTTC.

The sample holds a few counts of this clonotype. This chain connects TRBV7-3 to TRBJ2-1; a weak D match, TRBD1 (5 bases). Germline CDR1 is SGHTA and CDR2 is FQGTGA. CDR3 length: 15 amino acids. V lost 1 base to trimming and J lost 0 bases, with 7 bases between them. CDR3 bases: TGTGCCAGCAGCTTAATCAGGGCCTCCTACAATGAGCAGTTCTTC. Translation gives CASSLIRASYNEQFF.

CDR3 in DNA: TGCGCCAGCAGCTCCGTAGGCCCCCTCGGACAGGGGGCAAATTCACCCCTCCACTTT. As protein: CASSSVGPLGQGANSPLHF. The genes are TRBV5-1 and TRBJ1-6, with 11 bases lining up with TRBD1. V lost 3 bases to trimming and J lost 7 bases; unmatched junction nucleotides: 15. This CDR3 is 19 amino acids long. Germline V CDR1 and CDR2: SGHRS, YFSETQ.

This clonotype has only a few counts. CDR3 region: CASSEWGGYGYTF. Written as DNA, the CDR3 is TGTGCCAGCAGTGAGTGGGGGGGATATGGCTACACCTTC. The chain uses TRBV2 and TRBJ1-2; D may be TRBD1 (5 bases). Trimming pared 3 bases from V and 5 bases from J, leaving 10 bases between. The CDR3 runs to 13 residues. Germline V gives CDR1 SNHLY, CDR2 FYNNEI.

The V gene is TRBV7-2, the J gene TRBJ1-2; weak D call: TRBD1 (5 bases). The CDR3 is 15 amino acids. The ends were cut back, 1 base at V and 3 bases at J, with 12 bases in the middle. Per the germline V gene, CDR1 is SGHTA and CDR2 is FQGNSA. The CDR3 protein is CASSLDLTEYYGYTF. CDR3 bases: TGTGCCAGCAGCTTAGACTTGACAGAGTACTATGGCTACACCTTC.

There are a few counts of this clonotype. V is TRBV4-3 and J is TRBJ1-1, with D hard to call. Germline loops: CDR1 LGHNA, CDR2 YSLEER. The V end lost 1 base, the J end lost 3 bases, and 12 bases lay between the germline ends. This CDR3 has 15 residues. DNA for the CDR3: TGCGCCAGCAGCCAAGGTCGGCTGGGTGACACTGAAGCTTTCTTT. This translates into CASSQGRLGDTEAFF.

This chain uses TRBV27 with TRBJ1-2; D ambiguous. This CDR3 contains 16 residues. Germline V gene sequence: CDR1 MNHEY, CDR2 SMNVEV (reference sequence). V was pared by 0 bases and J by 0 bases, with 11 bases between. The CDR3 bases are TGTGCCAGCAGTTTATCTCCACGGGCCTCTAACTATGGCTACACCTTC. Translation gives CASSLSPRASNYGYTF.

In its sample, this clonotype was seen many times. The CDR3 here is CASSLVKPGLNSPLHF. The CDR3, as DNA: TGTGCCAGCAGTTTAGTCAAGCCAGGGCTTAATTCACCCCTCCACTTT. The rearrangement links TRBV12-3 or TRBV12-4 to TRBJ1-6; tentatively, D is TRBD1 (5 bases). Trimming took 1 base from V and 6 from J, leaving 13 bases between them. The CDR3 is 16 amino acids.

The chain recombines TRBV10-3 with TRBJ1-5, with D perhaps TRBD1 (5 bases). CDR3 length: 16 residues. Germline CDR1 is ENHRY and CDR2 is SYGVKD. V was pared by 4 bases and J by 0 bases, with 13 bases between. CDR3 residues: CAISGDGLTSNQPQHF. The CDR3 nucleotides are TGTGCCATCAGTGGGGACGGACTAACTAGCAATCAGCCCCAGCATTTT.

The rearrangement uses TRBV4-1 and TRBJ1-6, with D tentatively TRBD1 (5 bases). Germline V CDR1 and CDR2: MGHRA, YSYEKL. The CDR3 spans 17 residues. V was clipped by 0 bases and J by 8 bases, with 17 bases between them. The DNA of the CDR3 is TGCGCCAGCAGCCAAGATGGGTCCAGGGTGGGAGATTCACCCCTCCACTTT. This sequence encodes CASSQDGSRVGDSPLHF.

V gene TRBV2 combines with J gene TRBJ2-1; perhaps TRBD2 as D (5 bases). CDR1 and CDR2 from the germline V gene are SNHLY and FYNNEI. V lost 6 bases and J 0 bases, leaving 6 bases between the germline ends. The CDR3 length is 13 residues. CDR3 protein: CASRADSYNEQFF. The CDR3 bases are TGTGCCAGCAGAGCGGACTCCTACAATGAGCAGTTCTTC.

This clonotype was counted between two and nine times. V usage is TRBV5-1 and J usage is TRBJ2-5; D is unresolved. The V end was cut by 5 bases, the J end by 5 bases, with 10 bases between. This CDR3 spans 12 amino acids. Per germline, CDR1 SGHRS and CDR2 YFSETQ. The CDR3 region has the DNA TGCGCCAGCAGGGCTAACGGTGAGACCCAGTACTTC. Protein sequence: CASRANGETQYF.

This clonotype was seen more than once but under ten times. The chain is built from TRBV7-9 and TRBJ2-3; TRBD2 aligns across 10 bases. Per germline, CDR1 SEHNR and CDR2 FQNEAQ (reference sequence). This CDR3 is built from 16 residues. J gave up 5 bases and V 5 bases, and 10 bases lay outside the gene matches. CDR3 DNA sequence: TGTGCCAGCAGCCCCAGAGCGGGGGGGCAGATAGATACGCAGTATTTT. Protein product: CASSPRAGGQIDTQYF.

This clonotype showed up just a few times. A read error is possible here, since a much larger clone lies one base away. This sequence joins TRBV6-2 or TRBV6-3 and TRBJ2-7; tentatively, D is TRBD2 (5 bases). The germline CDR1 and CDR2 sequences are MNHEY and SVGEGT. Deletions cut 6 bases from V and 2 bases from J, with 11 bases between. The CDR3 extends over 13 amino acids. The CDR3 here is CASSPDGAYEQYF. Here the CDR3 DNA reads TGTGCCAGCAGCCCGGACGGGGCCTACGAGCAGTACTTC.

The V and J genes are TRBV6-1 and TRBJ2-7; 8 nucleotides agree with TRBD2. J lost 2 bases, V lost 6 bases, and 6 bases had no gene match. CDR1 and CDR2 from the germline V gene are MNHNS and SASEGT. This CDR3 has 14 amino acids. This CDR3 reads CASRDGGGPYEQYF. Here the CDR3 DNA reads TGTGCCAGCAGGGACGGGGGGGGTCCCTACGAGCAGTACTTC.

This clonotype was picked up many times. The CDR3, as DNA: TGTGCCAGCAGCTTCACGGACGGACTCTATGGCTACACCTTC. Translating gives CASSFTDGLYGYTF. The chain is built from TRBV7-2 and TRBJ1-2, with D unclear. CDR1 is SGHTA and CDR2 is FQGNSA in the germline V gene. V dropped 3 bases and J dropped 4 bases, with 12 bases sitting between them. This CDR3 contains 14 residues. The full variable domain, rest sourced from reference TRBV7-2 and TRBJ1-2, is GAGVSQSPSNKVTEKGKDVELRCDPISGHTALYWYRQSLGQGLEFLIYFQGNSAPDKSGLPSDRFSAERTGGSVSTLTIQRTQQEDSAVYLCASSFTDGLYGYTFGSGTRLTVV.